This TCR beta chain was identified in a study of early T cells in non-severe SARS-CoV-2 infection (dated by TCRdb to the early 2020s). Concerning the study at large: Bulk RNA from unsorted whole blood was used for TCR sequencing, so alpha and beta chains could not be paired.

Study-wide conclusions, independent of this receptor: VDJdb matching was skewed toward anti-spike CD8 responses and likely underestimated virus-specific expansions, missing private and CD4 specificities.

A case-control design nested within a healthcare worker cohort in London, UK, was used, with weekly nasopharyngeal swab PCR tests and blood sampling performed. Healthcare workers were recruited during the week of the UK lockdown, between 23 and 31 March 2020, and followed weekly for up to about 15 weeks. This clonotype has only a few counts. Its antigen is still unknown. One base away there is no much larger clone; base qualities are not given. V loses 1 base, J loses 2 bases, and the germline ends lie 9 bases apart. The germline V gene encodes CDR1 SGHTA and CDR2 FQGTGA. The CDR3 holds 14 amino acids from the cysteine to the phenylalanine. Here the CDR3 DNA is all that survives: 42 bases in frame from base 1. Library preparation was by 5' RACE. TCRdb names NextSeq 500 as the instrument used. Unique molecular identifiers were attached to individual cDNA molecules in the TCR library protocol so that sequencing error and PCR bias could be corrected. TCR alpha and beta chains were both sequenced, and the abundances of alpha and beta sequences in each sample were closely correlated with each other. The study's own analysis went as follows. Decombinator V4 was used to perform V gene, J gene and CDR3 annotation of TCR sequences. Expanded TCRs were defined as changing significantly between any two time points under a Poisson model with p below 0.0001. Abundances of TCRs were expressed as counts per million after normalisation to the total number of TCRs sequenced in each sample. MAIT TCRs were defined by TRAV1-2 paired with TRAJ12, TRAJ20 or TRAJ33, and iNKT TCRs by TRAV10 paired with TRAJ18. VDJdb, accessed 1 November 2021, was searched for CMV, EBV and SARS-CoV-2 annotated TCRs, with TCRs annotated for multiple antigens excluded. The public reads were reprocessed in TCRdb via fastp at Q25 and MiXCR, keeping in-frame beta chains. A single entry per CDR3 protein holds the most common genes and DNA from its merged rows. None of the V and J calls come from the authors' own analysis; TCRdb made them. Within this sample are some 70,000 distinct CDR3 sequences, with 8.5% to 10% of them counted one time only. The ten most abundant clones make up 5.9% of the sample.

Sequences were obtained from whole blood. This sequence originates from an adult who was a healthcare worker with PCR-confirmed SARS-CoV-2 infection or an uninfected control (not recorded which). The V and J segments used are TRBV7-3 and TRBJ2-7, with a weak D call of TRBD2 (5 bases match). The DNA is as follows: TGTGCCAGCAGCTTAAGAGGGCCCCCCTACGAGCAGTACTTC. It codes for CASSLRGPPYEQYF.